A selection of T cell receptor beta chains follows, all from one sample in a study of blood T cell repertoires in COVID-19. TCRdb's table, derived via immunoSEQ multiplex PCR, lists solely in-frame clones and lacks some. This table holds more than 95,000 clones, approximately 90% found once. Sample: peripheral blood. The receptors were gathered from a man aged 60 to 75 with acute or convalescent COVID-19. The CDR3 runs from the conserved cysteine through the conserved F or W. A D gene is named only where the DNA matches it firmly. Clone size is given for some rows only: seen once, a few or many times, or a class if the clone is expanded.

>.|TRBJ1-1|TRBV30|TRBD1
TGTGCCTGGAGTGGACCTCTTGGAGGGGGCCTCACTGAAGCTTTCTTT
CAWSGPLGGGLTEAFF
>.|TRBJ1-5|TRBV2|TRBD1
TGTGCCAGCAGCGGGACAGGGGATCAGCCCCAGCATTTT
CASSGTGDQPQHF
>once|TRBJ1-3|TRBV6-1|TRBD1
TGTGCCAGCAGTGAGGTTTGGACAGGGGGCGGCGGAAACACCATATATTTT
CASSEVWTGGGGNTIYF
>.|TRBJ2-1|TRBV6-4|TRBD2
TGTGCCAGCAGTGACTCGGGCGGGGGGGCCTACAATGAGCAGTTCTTC
CASSDSGGGAYNEQFF
>.|TRBJ1-5|TRBV15|.
TGTGCCATTGCCGACAGCTACAATCAGCCCCAGCATTTT
CAIADSYNQPQHF
>.|TRBJ1-2|TRBV4-2|.
TGTGCCAGCAGCCCAGACTCGACAGGTAGAGCTAACTATGGCTACACCTTC
CASSPDSTGRANYGYTF
>.|TRBJ1-4|TRBV2|.
TGTGCCAGCAGCCGGAGGCCGCTTAATGAAAAACTGTTTTTT
CASSRRPLNEKLFF
>.|TRBJ2-7|TRBV2|TRBD1
TGTGCCAGCAGTGGACAGGGGTCTGAGCAGTACTTC
CASSGQGSEQYF
>.|TRBJ1-5|TRBV30|.
TGTGCCTGGAGTGCAGGGACTGCTCAGACGCCCCAGCATTTT
CAWSAGTAQTPQHF
>.|TRBJ2-3|TRBV3-1/TRBV3-2|.
TGTGCCAGCAGCCAATTGAGTGCCACAGATACGCAGTATTTT
CASSQLSATDTQYF